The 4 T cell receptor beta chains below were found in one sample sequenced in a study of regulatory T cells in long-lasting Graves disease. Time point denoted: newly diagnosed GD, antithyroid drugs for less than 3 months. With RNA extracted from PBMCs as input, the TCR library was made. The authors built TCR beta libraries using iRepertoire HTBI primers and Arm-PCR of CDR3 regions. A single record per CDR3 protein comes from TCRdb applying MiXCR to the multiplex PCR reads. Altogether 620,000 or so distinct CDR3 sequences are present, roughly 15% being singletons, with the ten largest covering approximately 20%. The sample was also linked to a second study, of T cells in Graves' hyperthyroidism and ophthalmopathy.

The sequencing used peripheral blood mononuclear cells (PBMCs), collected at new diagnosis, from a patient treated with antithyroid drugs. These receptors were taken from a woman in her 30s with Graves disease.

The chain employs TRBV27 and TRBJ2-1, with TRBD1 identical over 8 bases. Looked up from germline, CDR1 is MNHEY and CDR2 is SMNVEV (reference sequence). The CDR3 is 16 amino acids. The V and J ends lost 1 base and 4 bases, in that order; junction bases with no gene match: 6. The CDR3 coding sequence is TGTGCCAGCAGTTTATTCCCCGGGACAGGTTACAATGAGCAGTTCTTC. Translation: CASSLFPGTGYNEQFF.

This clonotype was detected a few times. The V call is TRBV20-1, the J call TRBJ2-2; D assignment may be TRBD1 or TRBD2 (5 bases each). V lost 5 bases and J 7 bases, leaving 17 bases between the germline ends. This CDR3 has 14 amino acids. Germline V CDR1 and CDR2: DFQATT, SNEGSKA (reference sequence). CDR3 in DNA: TGCAGTGCTTCAGAACCCACAGGAGGCGGGGAGCTGTTTTTT. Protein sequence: CSASEPTGGGELFF.

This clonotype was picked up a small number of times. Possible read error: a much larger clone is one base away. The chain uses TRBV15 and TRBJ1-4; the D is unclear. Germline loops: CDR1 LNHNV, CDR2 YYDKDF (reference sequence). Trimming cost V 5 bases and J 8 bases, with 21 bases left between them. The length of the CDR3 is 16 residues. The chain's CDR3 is CATSESVGSFEEKLFF. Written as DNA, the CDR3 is TGTGCCACCAGCGAAAGTGTGGGGAGCTTTGAAGAAAAACTGTTTTTT.

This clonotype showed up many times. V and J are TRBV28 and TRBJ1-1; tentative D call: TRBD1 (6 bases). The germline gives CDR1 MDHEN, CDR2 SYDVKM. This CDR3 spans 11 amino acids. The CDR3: CTSRGSTEAFF. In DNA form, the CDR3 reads TGTACTTCGAGGGGGAGCACTGAAGCTTTCTTT.